The source of this T cell receptor (beta chain) is a study of control samples from healthy donors and cancer patients. CDR1 is LNHNV and CDR2 is YYDKDF in the germline V gene (reference sequence). Deletions cut 0 bases from V and 5 bases from J, with 7 bases between. The CDR3 loop spans 14 amino acids. Some clones are missing from TCRdb's copy, which holds only in-frame ones; the method was immunoSEQ multiplex PCR. Of about 100,000 clones listed, approximately 90% are singletons. The TCR sequence derives from a man aged 25-40 years in good health. J is TRBJ1-4 and V is TRBV15; D gene uncertain. The sequencing sample was made of blood. CDR3 DNA: TGTGCCACCAGCAGAGATACCGGCAATGAAAAACTGTTTTTT. This sequence encodes CATSRDTGNEKLFF.